This TCR beta chain stems from a study of blood T cell repertoires in COVID-19. Study context: Researchers got acute and convalescent COVID-19 samples from the United States, Italy and Spain. PBMCs, B-cell-depleted T cells, or T cells were the source of the cDNA or gDNA that made up the material.

Per the original methods: Amplification from reference gene primers served as the basis for estimated nucleated cell counts. Only in-frame clones appear in the TCRdb table, and some are missing; sequencing was by immunoSEQ multiplex PCR. V and J calls plus clone size are reproduced from that table; the DNA served to infer D and trimming. The sample has 130,000 or so clones; about four fifths are singletons. This TCR was sampled from a human donor in a cohort sampled during active COVID-19. The sequencing sample was made of peripheral blood.

In DNA form, the CDR3 reads TGTGCCAGCAGTGAATCCCGGAAGGAGGGGTCGAAAGGAAACACCATATATTTT. This codes for CASSESRKEGSKGNTIYF. The chain joins TRBV2 to TRBJ1-3; weak D call: TRBD1 (5 bases). Germline V gives CDR1 SNHLY, CDR2 FYNNEI. V was cut by 2 bases and J by 4 bases, with 21 bases left in between. This CDR3 region has 18 residues.